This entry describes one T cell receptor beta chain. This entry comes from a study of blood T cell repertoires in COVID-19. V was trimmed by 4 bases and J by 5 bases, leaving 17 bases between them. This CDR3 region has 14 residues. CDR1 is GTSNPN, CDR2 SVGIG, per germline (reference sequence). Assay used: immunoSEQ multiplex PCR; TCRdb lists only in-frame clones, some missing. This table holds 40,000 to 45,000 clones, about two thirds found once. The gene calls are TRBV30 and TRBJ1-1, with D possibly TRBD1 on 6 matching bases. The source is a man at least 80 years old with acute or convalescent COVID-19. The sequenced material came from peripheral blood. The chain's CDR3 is CAWNDRIQGTEAFF. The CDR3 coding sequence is TGTGCCTGGAATGACAGGATCCAAGGGACTGAAGCTTTCTTT.